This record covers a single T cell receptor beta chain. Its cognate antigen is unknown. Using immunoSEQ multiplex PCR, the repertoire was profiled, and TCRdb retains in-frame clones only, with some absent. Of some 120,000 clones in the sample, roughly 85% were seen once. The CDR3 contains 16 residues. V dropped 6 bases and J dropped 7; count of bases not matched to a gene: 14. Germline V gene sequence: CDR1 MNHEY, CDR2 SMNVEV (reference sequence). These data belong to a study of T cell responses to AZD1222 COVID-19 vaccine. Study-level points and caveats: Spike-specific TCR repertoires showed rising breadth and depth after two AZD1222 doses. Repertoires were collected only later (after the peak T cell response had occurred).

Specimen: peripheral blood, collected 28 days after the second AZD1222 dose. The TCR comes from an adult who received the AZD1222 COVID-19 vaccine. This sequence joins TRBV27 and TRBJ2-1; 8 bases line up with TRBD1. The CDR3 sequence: CASSLDRALLRNEQFF. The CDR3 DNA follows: TGTGCCAGCAGCTTGGACAGGGCCTTACTGAGGAATGAGCAGTTCTTC.